This T cell receptor (beta chain) is from a study of blood T cell repertoires in COVID-19. In the study overall: Material from acute and convalescent COVID-19 was sourced from the United States, Italy and Spain. PBMCs, B-cell-depleted T cells, or T cells provided the cDNA or gDNA that made up the material.

Germline CDR1 GTSNPN, CDR2 SVGIG (reference sequence). The CDR3 length is 13 residues. The V segment lost 5 bases and the J segment 8 bases; nucleotides outside the gene matches: 10. Libraries were prepared by immunoSEQ multiplex PCR; TCRdb keeps only in-frame clonotypes and omits some of them. The sample holds 110,000 or so clones, about 89% seen once. This chain connects TRBV30 to TRBJ1-2, with 8 bases fitting TRBD1. Sequenced material: peripheral blood. The TCR sequence derives from a human donor with acute or convalescent COVID-19. The donor label of this sample is uncertain. CDR3 region: CAWGTGIYMGYTF. CDR3 bases: TGTGCCTGGGGGACAGGTATCTATATGGGCTACACCTTC.